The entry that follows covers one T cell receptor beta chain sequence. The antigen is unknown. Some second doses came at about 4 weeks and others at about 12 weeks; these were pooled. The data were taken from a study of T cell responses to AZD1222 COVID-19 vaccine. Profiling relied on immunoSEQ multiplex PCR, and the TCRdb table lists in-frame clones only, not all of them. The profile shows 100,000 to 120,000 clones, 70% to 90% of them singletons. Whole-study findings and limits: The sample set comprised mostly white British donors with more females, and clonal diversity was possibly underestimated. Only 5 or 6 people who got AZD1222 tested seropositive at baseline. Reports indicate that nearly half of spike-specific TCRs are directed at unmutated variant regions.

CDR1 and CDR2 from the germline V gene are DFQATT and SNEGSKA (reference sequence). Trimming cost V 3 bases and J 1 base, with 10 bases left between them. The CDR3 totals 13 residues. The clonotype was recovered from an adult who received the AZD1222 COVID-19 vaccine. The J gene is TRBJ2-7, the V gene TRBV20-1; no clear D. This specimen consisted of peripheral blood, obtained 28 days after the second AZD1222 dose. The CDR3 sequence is CSASRPLSYEQYF. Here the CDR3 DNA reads TGCAGTGCTAGTAGGCCCCTTTCCTACGAGCAGTACTTC.